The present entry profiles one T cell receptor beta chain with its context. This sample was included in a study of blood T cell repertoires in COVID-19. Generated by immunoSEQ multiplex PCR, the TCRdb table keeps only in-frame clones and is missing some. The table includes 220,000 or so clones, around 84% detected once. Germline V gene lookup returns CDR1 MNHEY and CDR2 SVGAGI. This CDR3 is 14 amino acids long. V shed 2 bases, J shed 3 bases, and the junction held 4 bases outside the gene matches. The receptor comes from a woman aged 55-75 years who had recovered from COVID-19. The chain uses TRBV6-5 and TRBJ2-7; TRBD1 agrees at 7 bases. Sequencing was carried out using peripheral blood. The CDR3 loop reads CASSYQTGYYEQYF. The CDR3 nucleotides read TGTGCCAGCAGTTACCAGACAGGGTACTACGAGCAGTACTTC.